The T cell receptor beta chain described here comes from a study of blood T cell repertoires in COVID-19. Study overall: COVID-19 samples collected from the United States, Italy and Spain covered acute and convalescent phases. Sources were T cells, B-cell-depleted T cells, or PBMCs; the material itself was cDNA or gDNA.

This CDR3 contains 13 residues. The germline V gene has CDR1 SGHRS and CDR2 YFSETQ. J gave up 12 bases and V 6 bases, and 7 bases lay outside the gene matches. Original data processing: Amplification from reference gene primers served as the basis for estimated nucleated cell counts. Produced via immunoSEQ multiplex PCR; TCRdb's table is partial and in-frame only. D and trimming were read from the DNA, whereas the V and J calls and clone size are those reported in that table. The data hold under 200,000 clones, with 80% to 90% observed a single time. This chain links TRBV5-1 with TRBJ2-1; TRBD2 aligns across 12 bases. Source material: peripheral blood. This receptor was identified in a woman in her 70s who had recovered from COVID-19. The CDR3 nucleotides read TGCGCCAGCAAATCTGGGACTAGCGGGTTGCAGTTCTTC. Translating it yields CASKSGTSGLQFF. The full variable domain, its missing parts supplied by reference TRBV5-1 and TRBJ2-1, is KAGVTQTPRYLIKTRGQQVTLSCSPISGHRSVSWYQQTPGQGLQFLFEYFSETQRNKGNFPGRFSGRQFSNSRSEMNVSTLELGDSALYLCASKSGTSGLQFFGPGTRLTVL.